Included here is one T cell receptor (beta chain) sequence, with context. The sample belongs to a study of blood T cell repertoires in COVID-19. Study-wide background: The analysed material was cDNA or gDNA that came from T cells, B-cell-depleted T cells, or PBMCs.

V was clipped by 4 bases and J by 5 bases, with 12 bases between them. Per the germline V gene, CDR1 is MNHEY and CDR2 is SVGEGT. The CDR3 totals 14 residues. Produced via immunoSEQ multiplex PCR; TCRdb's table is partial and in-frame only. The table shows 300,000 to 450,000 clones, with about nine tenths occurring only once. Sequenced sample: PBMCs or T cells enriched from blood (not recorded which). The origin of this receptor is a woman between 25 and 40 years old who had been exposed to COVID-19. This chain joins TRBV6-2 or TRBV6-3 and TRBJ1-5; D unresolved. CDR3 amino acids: CASSSRLRDQPQHF. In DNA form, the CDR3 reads TGTGCCAGCAGTTCCCGGTTAAGAGATCAGCCCCAGCATTTT.